Below, one TCR beta chain is given with its context. What it binds is unknown. Unique molecular identifier tags were affixed to discrete cDNA molecules. In TCRdb, the 5' RACE reads were re-called with MiXCR into one record per CDR3 protein. This table holds tens of thousands of distinct CDR3 sequences, roughly 5% found once. These data belong to a study of early T cells in non-severe SARS-CoV-2 infection. For the study at large: Sequencing was performed on bulk RNA from unsorted whole blood, leaving chains unpaired.

The J segment lost 1 base and the V segment lost 3 bases, leaving 7 bases of the junction unmatched. The CDR3 loop spans 18 amino acids. Germline CDR1 is LNHDA and CDR2 is SQIVND (reference sequence). Study conclusions and caveats: VDJdb matches were skewed toward anti-spike CD8 T cell responses.

The TCR was taken from an adult who was a healthcare worker with PCR-confirmed SARS-CoV-2 infection or an uninfected control (not recorded which). Input material: whole blood. The V call is TRBV19, the J call TRBJ2-1, with TRBD2 identical over 12 bases. The CDR3 spells CASSIYIGLAGSYNEQFF. CDR3 DNA sequence: TGTGCCAGTAGTATTTACATAGGACTAGCGGGGTCCTACAATGAGCAGTTCTTC. Full variable domain (rest looked up from reference TRBV19 and TRBJ2-1): DGGITQSPKYLFRKEGQNVTLSCEQNLNHDAMYWYRQDPGQGLRLIYYSQIVNDFQKGDIAEGYSVSREKKESFPLTVTSAQKNPTAFYLCASSIYIGLAGSYNEQFFGPGTRLTVL.